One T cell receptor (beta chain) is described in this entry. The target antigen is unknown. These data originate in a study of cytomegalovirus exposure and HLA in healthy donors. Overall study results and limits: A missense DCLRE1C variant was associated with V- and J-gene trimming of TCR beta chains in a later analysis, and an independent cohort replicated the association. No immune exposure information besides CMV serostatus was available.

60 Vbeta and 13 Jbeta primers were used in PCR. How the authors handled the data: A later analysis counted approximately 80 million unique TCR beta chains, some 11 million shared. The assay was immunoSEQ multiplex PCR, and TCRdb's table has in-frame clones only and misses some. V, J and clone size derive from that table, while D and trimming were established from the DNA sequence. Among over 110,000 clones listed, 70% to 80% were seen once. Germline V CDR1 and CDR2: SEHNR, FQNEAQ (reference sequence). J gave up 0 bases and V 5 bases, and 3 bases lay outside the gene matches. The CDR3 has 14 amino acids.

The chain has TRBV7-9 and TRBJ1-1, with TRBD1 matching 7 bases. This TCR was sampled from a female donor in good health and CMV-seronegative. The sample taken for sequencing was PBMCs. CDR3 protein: CASSRGGLNTEAFF. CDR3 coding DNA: TGTGCCAGCAGCCGAGGGGGCCTGAACACTGAAGCTTTCTTT.